One sample yielded the 2 T cell receptor beta chains listed below, sequenced in a study of shared clonotypes between healthy human individuals. Generated by immunoSEQ multiplex PCR, the TCRdb table keeps only in-frame clones and is missing some. The table records about 2.3 million clones, over 85% of them present only once. The sequenced sample consisted of naive CD4+ T cells from PBMCs. Subset in this sample: CD45RA+ positively selected. These receptor sequences come from a man aged 18 to 30 in good health. Some clones in this sample may be carry-over from other donors' samples.

This chain joins TRBV20-1 and TRBJ2-2; no firm D call. CDR1 is DFQATT and CDR2 is SNEGSKA in the germline V gene (reference sequence). CDR3 length: 11 residues. Trimming left V 3 bases short and J 5 bases short, with 4 bases between. In nucleotides, the CDR3 is TGCAGTGCTAGTCCAACCGGGGAGCTGTTTTTT. Its translation: CSASPTGELFF.

The chain combines TRBV4-1 with TRBJ2-3; perhaps TRBD2 as D (5 bases). Germline V lookup: CDR1 MGHRA, CDR2 YSYEKL. The CDR3 covers 18 residues. V was cut by 4 bases and J by 0 bases, with 20 bases left in between. The CDR3 loop is CASSPPDYYTRSTDTQYF. The CDR3, as DNA: TGCGCCAGCAGCCCTCCTGACTACTATACCCGAAGCACAGATACGCAGTATTTT.